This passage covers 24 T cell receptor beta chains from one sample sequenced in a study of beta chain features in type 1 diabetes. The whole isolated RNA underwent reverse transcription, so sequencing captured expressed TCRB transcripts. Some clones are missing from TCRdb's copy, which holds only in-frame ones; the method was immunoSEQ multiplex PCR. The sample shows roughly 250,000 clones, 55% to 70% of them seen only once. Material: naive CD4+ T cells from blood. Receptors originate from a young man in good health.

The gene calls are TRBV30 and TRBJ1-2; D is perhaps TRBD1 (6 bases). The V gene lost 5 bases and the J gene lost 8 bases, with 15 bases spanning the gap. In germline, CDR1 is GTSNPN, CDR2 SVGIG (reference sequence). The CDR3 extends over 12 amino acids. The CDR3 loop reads CAWAITGKGYTF. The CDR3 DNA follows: TGTGCCTGGGCGATTACAGGGAAAGGCTACACCTTC.

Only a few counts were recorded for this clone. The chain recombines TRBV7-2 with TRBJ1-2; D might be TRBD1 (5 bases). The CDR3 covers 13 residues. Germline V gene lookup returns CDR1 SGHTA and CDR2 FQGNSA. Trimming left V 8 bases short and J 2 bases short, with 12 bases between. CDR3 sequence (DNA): TGTGCCAGCGCGTTACAGGAGAACTATGGCTACACCTTC. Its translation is CASALQENYGYTF.

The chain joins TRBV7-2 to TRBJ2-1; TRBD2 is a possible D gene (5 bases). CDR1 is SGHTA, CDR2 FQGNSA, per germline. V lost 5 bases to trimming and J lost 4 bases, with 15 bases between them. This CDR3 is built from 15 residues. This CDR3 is CASSPEVAGYNEQFF. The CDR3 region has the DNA TGTGCCAGCAGCCCAGAGGTGGCGGGTTACAATGAGCAGTTCTTC.

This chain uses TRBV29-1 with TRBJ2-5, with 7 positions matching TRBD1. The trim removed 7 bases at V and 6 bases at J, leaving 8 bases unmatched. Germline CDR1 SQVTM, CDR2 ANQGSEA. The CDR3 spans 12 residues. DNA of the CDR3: TGCAGCGCTAAAACAGGGGAGCAGACCCAGTACTTC. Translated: CSAKTGEQTQYF.

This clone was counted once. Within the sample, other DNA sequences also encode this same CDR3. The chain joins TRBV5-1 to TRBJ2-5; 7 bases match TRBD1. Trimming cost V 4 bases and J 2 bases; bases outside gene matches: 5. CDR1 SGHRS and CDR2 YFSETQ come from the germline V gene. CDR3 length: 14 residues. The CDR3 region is CASSPGQVQETQYF. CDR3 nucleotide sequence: TGCGCCAGCAGCCCAGGACAGGTTCAAGAGACCCAGTACTTC. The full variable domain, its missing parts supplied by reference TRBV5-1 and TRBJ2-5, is KAGVTQTPRYLIKTRGQQVTLSCSPISGHRSVSWYQQTPGQGLQFLFEYFSETQRNKGNFPGRFSGRQFSNSRSEMNVSTLELGDSALYLCASSPGQVQETQYFGPGTRLLVL.

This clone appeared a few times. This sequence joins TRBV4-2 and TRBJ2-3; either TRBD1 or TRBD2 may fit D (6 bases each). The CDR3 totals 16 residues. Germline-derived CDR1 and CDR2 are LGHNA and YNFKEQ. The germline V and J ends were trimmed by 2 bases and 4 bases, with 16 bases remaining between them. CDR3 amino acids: CASSQSFGGPADTQYF. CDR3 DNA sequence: TGTGCCAGCAGCCAATCCTTCGGGGGCCCGGCAGATACGCAGTATTTT.

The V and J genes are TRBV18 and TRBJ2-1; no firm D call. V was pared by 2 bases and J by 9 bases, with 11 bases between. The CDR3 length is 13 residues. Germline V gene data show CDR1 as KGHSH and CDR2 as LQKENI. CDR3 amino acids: CASSPGQEGEQFF. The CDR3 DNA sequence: TGTGCCAGCTCACCAGGTCAAGAAGGTGAGCAGTTCTTC.

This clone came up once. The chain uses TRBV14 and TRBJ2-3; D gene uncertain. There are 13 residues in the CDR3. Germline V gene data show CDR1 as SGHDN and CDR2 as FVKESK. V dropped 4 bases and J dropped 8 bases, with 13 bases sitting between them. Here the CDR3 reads CASSPYTQATQYF. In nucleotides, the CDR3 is TGTGCCAGCAGCCCATATACCCAGGCTACGCAGTATTTT.

CDR3 nucleotide sequence: TGTGCCAGCAGTGTTGGAGTACCACTTTGGACGCAGTATTTT. Protein product: CASSVGVPLWTQYF. The rearrangement joins TRBV2 to TRBJ2-3; D is unclear. This CDR3 has 14 amino acids. Trimming shortened V by 4 bases and J by 9 bases, and 17 bases separated the two germline ends. Germline values: CDR1 SNHLY, CDR2 FYNNEI.

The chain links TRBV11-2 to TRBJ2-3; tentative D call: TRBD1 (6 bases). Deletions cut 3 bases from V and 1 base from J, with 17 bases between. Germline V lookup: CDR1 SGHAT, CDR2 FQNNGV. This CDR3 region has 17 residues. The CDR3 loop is CASSFPHTGLRTDTQYF. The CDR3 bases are TGTGCCAGCAGCTTCCCACATACAGGGTTACGCACAGATACGCAGTATTTT.

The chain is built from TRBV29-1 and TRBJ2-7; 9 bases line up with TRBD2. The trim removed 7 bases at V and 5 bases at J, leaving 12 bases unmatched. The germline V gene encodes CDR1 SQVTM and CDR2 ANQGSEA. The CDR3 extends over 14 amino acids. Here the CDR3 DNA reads TGCAGCGCGGGCGGGAGGGCCCGGGCCGACGAGCAGTACTTC. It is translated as CSAGGRARADEQYF.

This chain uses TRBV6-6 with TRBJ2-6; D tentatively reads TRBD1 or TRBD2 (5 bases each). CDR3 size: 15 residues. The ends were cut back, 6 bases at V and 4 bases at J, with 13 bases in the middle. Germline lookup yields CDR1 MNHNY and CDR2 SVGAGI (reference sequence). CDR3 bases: TGTGCCAGCAGCAGAGGGGAAGCCGGGGCCAACGTCCTGACTTTC. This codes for CASSRGEAGANVLTF.

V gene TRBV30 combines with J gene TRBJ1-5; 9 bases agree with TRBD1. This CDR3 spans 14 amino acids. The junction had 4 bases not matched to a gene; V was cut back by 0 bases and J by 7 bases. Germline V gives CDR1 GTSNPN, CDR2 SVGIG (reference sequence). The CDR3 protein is CAWSVQGAGQPQHF. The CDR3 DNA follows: TGTGCCTGGAGTGTACAGGGGGCAGGGCAGCCCCAGCATTTT.

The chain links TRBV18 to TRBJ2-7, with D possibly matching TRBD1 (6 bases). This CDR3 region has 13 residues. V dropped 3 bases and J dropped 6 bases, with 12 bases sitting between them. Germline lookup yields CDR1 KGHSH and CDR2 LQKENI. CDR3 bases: TGTGCCAGCTCACCCCGGACAGTTGGCGAGCAGTACTTC. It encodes CASSPRTVGEQYF. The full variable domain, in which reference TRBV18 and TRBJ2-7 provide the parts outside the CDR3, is NAGVMQNPRHLVRRRGQEARLRCSPMKGHSHVYWYRQLPEEGLKFMVYLQKENIIDESGMPKERFSAEFPKEGPSILRIQQVVRGDSAAYFCASSPRTVGEQYFGPGTRLTVT.

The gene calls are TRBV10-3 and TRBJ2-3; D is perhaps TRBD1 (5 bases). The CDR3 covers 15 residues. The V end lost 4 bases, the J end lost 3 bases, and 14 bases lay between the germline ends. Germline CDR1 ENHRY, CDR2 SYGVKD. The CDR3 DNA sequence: TGTGCCATCAGTGGGGCCCAGGGTGCGACAGATACGCAGTATTTT. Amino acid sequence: CAISGAQGATDTQYF.

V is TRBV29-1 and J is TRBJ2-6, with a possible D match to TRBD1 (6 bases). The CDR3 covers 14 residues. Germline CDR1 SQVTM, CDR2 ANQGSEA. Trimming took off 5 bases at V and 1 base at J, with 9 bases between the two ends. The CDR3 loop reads CSVPQGSGANVLTF. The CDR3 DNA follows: TGCAGCGTTCCACAGGGATCTGGGGCCAACGTCCTGACTTTC.

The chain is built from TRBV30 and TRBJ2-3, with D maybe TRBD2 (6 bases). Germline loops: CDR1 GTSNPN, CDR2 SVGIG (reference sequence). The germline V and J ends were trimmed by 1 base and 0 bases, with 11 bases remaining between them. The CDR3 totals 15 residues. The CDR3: CAWSALARSTDTQYF. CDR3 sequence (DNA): TGTGCCTGGAGTGCCCTAGCGCGGAGCACAGATACGCAGTATTTT.

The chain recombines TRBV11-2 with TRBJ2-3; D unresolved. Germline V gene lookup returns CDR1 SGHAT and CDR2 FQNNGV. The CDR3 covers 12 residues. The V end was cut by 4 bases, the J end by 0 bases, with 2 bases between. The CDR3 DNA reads TGTGCCAGCAGCTCTAGCACAGATACGCAGTATTTT. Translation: CASSSSTDTQYF.

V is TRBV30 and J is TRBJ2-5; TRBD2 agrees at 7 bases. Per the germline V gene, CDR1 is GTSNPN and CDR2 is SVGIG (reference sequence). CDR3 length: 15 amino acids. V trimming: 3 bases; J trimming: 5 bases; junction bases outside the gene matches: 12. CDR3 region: CAWRRSEAGRETQYF. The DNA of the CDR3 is TGTGCCTGGAGGCGGTCGGAAGCGGGGAGGGAGACCCAGTACTTC.

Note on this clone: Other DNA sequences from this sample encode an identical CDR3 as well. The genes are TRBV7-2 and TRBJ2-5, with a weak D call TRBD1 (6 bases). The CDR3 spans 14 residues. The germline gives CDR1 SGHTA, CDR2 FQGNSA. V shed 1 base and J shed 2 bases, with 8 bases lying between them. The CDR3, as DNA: TGTGCCAGCAGCTTAGTCAGGGGTCAAGAGACCCAGTACTTC. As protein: CASSLVRGQETQYF.

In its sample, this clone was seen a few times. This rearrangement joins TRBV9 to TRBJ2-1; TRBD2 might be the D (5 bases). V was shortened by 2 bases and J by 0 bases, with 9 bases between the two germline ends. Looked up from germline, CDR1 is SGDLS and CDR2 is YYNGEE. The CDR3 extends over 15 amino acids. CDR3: CASSVSGNSYNEQFF. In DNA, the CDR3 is TGTGCCAGCAGCGTTTCCGGGAACTCCTACAATGAGCAGTTCTTC.

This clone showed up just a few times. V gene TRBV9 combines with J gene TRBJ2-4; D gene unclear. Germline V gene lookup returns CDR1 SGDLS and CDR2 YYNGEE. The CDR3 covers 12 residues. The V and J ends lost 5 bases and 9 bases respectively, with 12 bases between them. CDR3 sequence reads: CASSSLGFIQYF. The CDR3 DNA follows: TGTGCCAGCAGTTCGCTGGGGTTCATTCAGTACTTC.

CDR3 sequence: CSVYQREIYEQFF. CDR3 DNA: TGCAGCGTTTATCAGCGGGAGATCTATGAGCAGTTCTTC. The gene calls are TRBV29-1 and TRBJ2-1; 8 bases agree with TRBD2. Germline V lookup: CDR1 SQVTM, CDR2 ANQGSEA. V lost 5 bases to trimming and J lost 8 bases; unmatched junction nucleotides: 8. CDR3 length: 13 residues.

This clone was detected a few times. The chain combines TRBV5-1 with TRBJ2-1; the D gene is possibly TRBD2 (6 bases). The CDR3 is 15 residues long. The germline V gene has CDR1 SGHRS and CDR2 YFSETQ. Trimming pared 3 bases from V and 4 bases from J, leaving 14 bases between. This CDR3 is CASSYDVGGYNEQFF. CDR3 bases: TGCGCCAGCAGCTACGACGTCGGGGGTTACAATGAGCAGTTCTTC. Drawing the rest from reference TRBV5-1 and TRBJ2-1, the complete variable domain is KAGVTQTPRYLIKTRGQQVTLSCSPISGHRSVSWYQQTPGQGLQFLFEYFSETQRNKGNFPGRFSGRQFSNSRSEMNVSTLELGDSALYLCASSYDVGGYNEQFFGPGTRLTVL.